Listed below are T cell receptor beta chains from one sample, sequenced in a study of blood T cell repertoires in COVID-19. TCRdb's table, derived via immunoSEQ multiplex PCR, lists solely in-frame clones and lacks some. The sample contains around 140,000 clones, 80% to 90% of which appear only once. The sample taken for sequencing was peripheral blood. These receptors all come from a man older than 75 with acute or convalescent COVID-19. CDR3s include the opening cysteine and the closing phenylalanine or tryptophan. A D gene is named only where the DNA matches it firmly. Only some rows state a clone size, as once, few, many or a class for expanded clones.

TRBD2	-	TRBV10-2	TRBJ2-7	CASRASGGQPYEQYF	TGCGCCAGCAGGGCTAGCGGGGGGCAGCCCTACGAGCAGTACTTC
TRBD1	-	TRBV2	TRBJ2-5	CASSGAEGQEETQYF	TGTGCCAGCAGCGGCGCGGAGGGACAGGAAGAGACCCAGTACTTC
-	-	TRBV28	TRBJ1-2	CASTSGQRIGYTF	TGTGCCAGCACCTCTGGACAGAGGATTGGCTACACCTTC
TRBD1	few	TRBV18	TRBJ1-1	CASSSDRGVTEAFF	TGTGCCAGCTCATCCGACAGGGGGGTCACTGAAGCTTTCTTT
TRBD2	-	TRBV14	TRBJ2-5	CASSQVRDRGVTQYF	TGTGCCAGCAGCCAAGTCAGGGACCGGGGGGTGACCCAGTACTTC
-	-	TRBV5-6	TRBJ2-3	CASSLALGVGEDTQYF	TGTGCCAGCAGCTTGGCGCTCGGGGTGGGTGAAGATACGCAGTATTTT
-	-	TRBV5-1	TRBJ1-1	CASSQLQGNTEAFF	TGCGCCAGCAGCCAACTACAGGGGAACACTGAAGCTTTCTTT
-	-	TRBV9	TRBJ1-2	CASSGSIYGYTF	TGTGCCAGCAGCGGATCTATCTATGGCTACACCTTC
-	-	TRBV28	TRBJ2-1	CASKAGPSSYNEQFF	TGTGCCAGCAAGGCGGGCCCGAGCTCCTACAATGAGCAGTTCTTC
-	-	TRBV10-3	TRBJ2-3	CAISPGQGGTDTQYF	TGTGCCATCAGCCCTGGACAGGGAGGGACAGATACGCAGTATTTT
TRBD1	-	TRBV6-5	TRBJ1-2	CASEGQIHYGYTF	TGTGCCAGCGAGGGACAGATACACTATGGCTACACCTTC
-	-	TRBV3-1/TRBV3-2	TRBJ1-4	CASSQEGLINEKLFF	TGTGCCAGCAGCCAAGAGGGACTGATAAATGAAAAACTGTTTTTT
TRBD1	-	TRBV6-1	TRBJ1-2	CASSEANSGQYYGYTF	TGTGCCAGCAGTGAAGCAAATTCGGGACAGTACTATGGCTACACCTTC
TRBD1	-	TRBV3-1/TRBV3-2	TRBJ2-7	CASSAPGQGALEQYF	TGTGCCAGCAGCGCACCGGGACAGGGGGCTCTTGAGCAGTACTTC
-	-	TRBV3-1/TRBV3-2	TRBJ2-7	CASSHRGTYEQYF	TGTGCCAGCAGCCACAGGGGTACCTACGAGCAGTACTTC
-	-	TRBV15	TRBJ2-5	CATSLNRRPEETQYF	TGTGCCACCAGCCTCAACAGGCGGCCCGAAGAGACCCAGTACTTC
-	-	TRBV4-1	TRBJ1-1	CASSPGGRADTEAFF	TGCGCCAGCAGCCCTGGTGGGAGGGCGGACACTGAAGCTTTCTTT
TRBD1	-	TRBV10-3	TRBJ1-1	CAISGTGFMSTEAFF	TGTGCCATCTCCGGGACAGGGTTTATGAGCACTGAAGCTTTCTTT
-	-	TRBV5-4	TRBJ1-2	CASSSEGATYGYTF	TGTGCCAGCAGCTCGGAGGGCGCAACTTATGGCTACACCTTC
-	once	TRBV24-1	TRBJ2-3	CATSDARKGTDTQYF	TGTGCCACCAGTGATGCCAGAAAGGGGACAGATACGCAGTATTTT
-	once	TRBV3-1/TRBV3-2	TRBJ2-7	CASSQGRDRYYEQYF	TGTGCCAGCAGCCAAGGGAGGGACCGCTACTACGAGCAGTACTTC
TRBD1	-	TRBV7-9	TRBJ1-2	CASSPQGVYGYTF	TGTGCCAGCAGCCCACAGGGGGTGTATGGCTACACCTTC
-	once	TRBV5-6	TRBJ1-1	CASSSLLPGQRQARAFF	TGTGCCAGCAGCTCCCTATTACCAGGGCAACGGCAGGCGAGAGCTTTCTTT
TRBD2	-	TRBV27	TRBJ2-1	CASSRGLAAYNEQFF	TGTGCCAGCAGCCGGGGACTAGCGGCTTACAATGAGCAGTTCTTC
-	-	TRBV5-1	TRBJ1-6	CASSLSRDSPLHF	TGCGCCAGCAGCTTATCGAGGGATTCACCCCTCCACTTT
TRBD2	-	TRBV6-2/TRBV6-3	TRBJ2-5	CASSLTSGRARTQYF	TGTGCCAGCAGTTTGACTAGCGGGAGGGCCAGGACCCAGTACTTC
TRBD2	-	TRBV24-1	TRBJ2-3	CATSDPTPREGTDTQYF	TGTGCCACCAGTGATCCCACCCCGCGGGAGGGGACAGATACGCAGTATTTT
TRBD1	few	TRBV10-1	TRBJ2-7	CASSEDRGYEQYF	TGCGCCAGCAGTGAAGACAGGGGATACGAGCAGTACTTC
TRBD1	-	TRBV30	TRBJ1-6	CAWSVPGTGSSSLHF	TGTGCCTGGAGTGTACCCGGGACAGGGTCAAGTTCCCTCCACTTT
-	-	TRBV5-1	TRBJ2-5	CASRRTEETQYF	TGCGCCAGCAGAAGGACAGAAGAGACCCAGTACTTC
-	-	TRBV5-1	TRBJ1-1	CASTLGAGLPSEAFF	TGCGCCAGCACCCTTGGAGCAGGGTTGCCCTCTGAAGCTTTCTTT
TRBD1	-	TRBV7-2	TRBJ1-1	CASSYMTGVNTEAFF	TGTGCCAGCAGCTACATGACAGGGGTGAACACTGAAGCTTTCTTT
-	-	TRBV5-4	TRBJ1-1	CASSARGGTTEAFF	TGTGCCAGCAGCGCCCGGGGGGGGACCACTGAAGCTTTCTTT
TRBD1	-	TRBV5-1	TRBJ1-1	CASSLGQGNAEAFF	TGCGCCAGCAGCTTGGGACAGGGAAACGCTGAAGCTTTCTTT
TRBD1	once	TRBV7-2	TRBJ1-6	CASRPGQASSYNSPLHF	TGTGCCAGCAGGCCAGGACAGGCCAGCTCCTATAATTCACCCCTCCACTTT
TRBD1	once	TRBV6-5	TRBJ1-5	CASQGANQPQHF	TGTGCCAGCCAGGGGGCGAATCAGCCCCAGCATTTT
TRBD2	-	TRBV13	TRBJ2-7	CASSSGRGLAGEQYF	TGTGCCAGCAGCTCCGGACGAGGCCTAGCGGGCGAGCAGTACTTC
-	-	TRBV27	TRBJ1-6	CASRDGSSYNSPLHF	TGTGCCAGCAGGGACGGGAGCTCCTATAATTCACCCCTCCACTTT
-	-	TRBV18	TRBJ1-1	CASASSGGNTEAFF	TGTGCCAGCGCGTCCTCGGGGGGGAACACTGAAGCTTTCTTT
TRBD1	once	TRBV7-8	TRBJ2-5	CASSVDRDQTQYF	TGTGCCAGCAGCGTCGACAGGGACCAGACCCAGTACTTC
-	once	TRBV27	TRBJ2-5	CASSFNGVTQYF	TGTGCCAGCAGTTTTAACGGGGTGACCCAGTACTTC
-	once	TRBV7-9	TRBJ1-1	CASSPEGRAFF	TGTGCCAGCAGCCCCGAGGGTCGAGCTTTCTTT